Each of the 17 T cell receptor beta chains below was sequenced from the same sample in a study of memory CD4+ T cells and cytomegalovirus serostatus (dated by TCRdb to between 2018 and 2021). Single viable CD3+CD4+CD8-CD45RO+ cells were sorted as memory CD4+ T cells on a FACSAria II. Receptors were amplified or captured by the immunoSEQ multiplex PCR assay. TCRdb took this table from immuneACCESS and kept in-frame rearrangements with V and J called. Such tables lack part of the clones; where checked against another copy, unresolved V genes explain under half of the gap, and the rest is unexplained. This sample is represented by some 54,000 clones; about four fifths of them were singletons. Of the sample, roughly 2% is held by the ten largest clones. Sequenced input: memory CD4+ T cells from blood. The origin of the receptors is an adult in good health and CMV-seropositive.

The chain employs TRBV5-1 and TRBJ2-7; the D gene is possibly TRBD1 (6 bases). Germline V gives CDR1 SGHRS, CDR2 YFSETQ. There are 19 residues in the CDR3. With 6 bases removed from V and 3 bases from J, the gap between germline ends came to 31 bases. The CDR3 protein is CASIIRGNNAGKVGYEQYF. Here the CDR3 DNA reads TGCGCCAGCATAATAAGGGGGAACAACGCAGGGAAAGTGGGCTACGAGCAGTACTTC.

The V and J genes are TRBV5-1 and TRBJ1-1; D call uncertain. The CDR3 runs 13 residues. Germline loops: CDR1 SGHRS, CDR2 YFSETQ. Trimming removed 3 bases from V and 3 bases from J, with 9 bases in between. CDR3 region: CASSSAPHTEAFF. DNA for the CDR3: TGCGCCAGCAGCTCGGCGCCGCACACTGAAGCTTTCTTT.

The rearrangement links TRBV18 to TRBJ2-7; 14 bases align to TRBD2. Unmatched junction bases numbered 5, after V lost 4 bases and J lost 3 bases. This CDR3 has 16 amino acids. From germline, CDR1 is KGHSH and CDR2 LQKENI. The CDR3 sequence: CASSRGTSGSLYEQYF. The DNA for the CDR3 is TGTGCCAGCTCACGAGGGACTAGCGGGAGTCTCTACGAGCAGTACTTC.

This chain connects TRBV11-2 to TRBJ1-1; unclear D gene. Trimming removed 8 bases at V and 3 bases at J, with 10 bases between. CDR3 length: 12 amino acids. Germline CDR1 is SGHAT and CDR2 is FQNNGV. This CDR3 is CASSRTDTEAFF. The CDR3, as DNA: TGTGCCAGCTCCCGGACGGACACTGAAGCTTTCTTT.

The gene calls are TRBV29-1 and TRBJ1-2; a weak D match, TRBD1 (6 bases). CDR1 is SQVTM, CDR2 ANQGSEA, per germline. This CDR3 has 15 amino acids. V dropped 4 bases and J dropped 2 bases, with 17 bases sitting between them. The CDR3 DNA reads TGCAGCGTTGGACAGGTTGGCACAGCAAACTATGGCTACACCTTC. Its protein is CSVGQVGTANYGYTF.

The chain couples TRBV5-4 to TRBJ2-2, with 7 bases matching TRBD2. CDR3 length equals 15 residues. V lost 1 base to trimming and J lost 7 bases; unmatched junction nucleotides: 7. The germline gives CDR1 SGHNT, CDR2 YYREEE (reference sequence). CDR3 nucleotide sequence: TGTGCCAGCAGCTTGCGGCGGGAGCAGGACGGGGAGCTGTTTTTT. Protein product: CASSLRREQDGELFF. Drawing the rest from reference TRBV5-4 and TRBJ2-2, the complete variable domain is ETGVTQSPTHLIKTRGQQVTLRCSSQSGHNTVSWYQQALGQGPQFIFQYYREEENGRGNFPPRFSGLQFPNYSSELNVNALELDDSALYLCASSLRREQDGELFFGEGSRLTVL.

J is TRBJ2-2 and V is TRBV19; TRBD2 matches 12 bases. The CDR3 totals 15 residues. Germline CDR1 is LNHDA and CDR2 is SQIVND (reference sequence). V gave up 6 bases and J gave up 5 bases; unmatched junction bases: 4. The CDR3 protein is CASSPGLAGTGELFF. The CDR3 DNA follows: TGTGCCAGTAGCCCTGGACTAGCGGGGACCGGGGAGCTGTTTTTT.

The sample holds one count of this clone. The J gene is TRBJ2-7, the V gene TRBV7-9; no reliable D call. Germline CDR1 SEHNR, CDR2 FQNEAQ (reference sequence). CDR3 length equals 14 residues. Deletions cut 3 bases from V and 6 bases from J, with 15 bases between. CDR3 bases: TGTGCCAGCAGCTTTTTGAGAGTCCCCTCCGAGCAGTACTTC. Its translation is CASSFLRVPSEQYF.

V is TRBV28 and J is TRBJ1-2; 7 bases agree with TRBD1. The trim removed 6 bases at V and 8 bases at J, leaving 6 bases unmatched. Looked up from germline, CDR1 is MDHEN and CDR2 is SYDVKM. CDR3 length: 12 amino acids. The CDR3 coding sequence is TGTGCCAGCAGGACAGGGTCCGGGGGCTACACCTTC. This encodes CASRTGSGGYTF.

This sequence joins TRBV20-1 and TRBJ2-7; D unclear. CDR3 size: 11 residues. The germline V gene has CDR1 DFQATT and CDR2 SNEGSKA (reference sequence). V gave up 4 bases and J gave up 0 bases, with 4 bases separating them. CDR3 sequence (DNA): TGCAGTGCTACCCCCTCCTACGAGCAGTACTTC. Translated: CSATPSYEQYF.

This chain uses TRBV4-3 with TRBJ1-3; possible D gene TRBD1, 6 bases. The V end lost 5 bases, the J end lost 0 bases, and 14 bases lay between the germline ends. Per germline, CDR1 LGHNA and CDR2 YSLEER. The CDR3 is 16 residues long. CDR3 sequence: CASSMGGESSGNTIYF. The CDR3 bases are TGCGCCAGCAGCATGGGGGGCGAGAGCTCTGGAAACACCATATATTTT.

The V call is TRBV30, the J call TRBJ1-5, with a weak D call TRBD1 (5 bases). Germline lookup yields CDR1 GTSNPN and CDR2 SVGIG (reference sequence). The CDR3 is 13 residues long. The V end lost 2 bases, the J end lost 3 bases, and 8 bases lay between the germline ends. CDR3 sequence reads: CAWSRGLNQPQHF. The CDR3 nucleotides are TGTGCCTGGAGTCGGGGCCTCAATCAGCCCCAGCATTTT.

In this sample, this clone turned up a few times. This rearrangement joins TRBV29-1 to TRBJ2-3; 9 bases align to TRBD2. The CDR3 runs 15 residues. Trimming cost V 7 bases and J 1 base; bases outside gene matches: 9. Per the germline V gene, CDR1 is SQVTM and CDR2 is ANQGSEA. CDR3 region: CSASKREAGTDTQYF. The CDR3 DNA sequence: TGCAGCGCCTCAAAGCGGGAGGCCGGCACAGATACGCAGTATTTT.

V and J are TRBV7-2 and TRBJ2-4; perhaps TRBD2 as D (6 bases). The germline V gene has CDR1 SGHTA and CDR2 FQGNSA. This CDR3 has 15 amino acids. V dropped 1 base and J dropped 3 bases, with 10 bases sitting between them. In DNA, the CDR3 is TGTGCCAGCAGCTTAGGGGGGGATGGCAAAAACATTCAGTACTTC. Protein sequence: CASSLGGDGKNIQYF.

Details on this clone: The same CDR3 is also encoded by other DNA sequences in this sample. V usage is TRBV14 and J usage is TRBJ1-1; D unclear. The CDR3 has 14 amino acids. Trimming pared 1 base from V and 0 bases from J, leaving 6 bases between. The germline gives CDR1 SGHDN, CDR2 FVKESK. In DNA, the CDR3 is TGTGCCAGCAGCCAAGCGGGAATGAACACTGAAGCTTTCTTT. It yields the protein CASSQAGMNTEAFF.

V gene TRBV12-5 combines with J gene TRBJ2-5; D possibly corresponds to TRBD1 (6 bases). Looked up from germline, CDR1 is LGHNT and CDR2 is FRNRAP. V lost 0 bases and J lost 7, with 18 bases in between. CDR3 length: 16 residues. In DNA, the CDR3 is TGTGCTAGTGGTTTGGTAACCGGGACACGAGAGAGGACCCAGTACTTC. Its translation is CASGLVTGTRERTQYF.

The V gene is TRBV5-1, the J gene TRBJ2-7, with D possibly called TRBD1 or TRBD2 (5 bases each). Germline CDR1 is SGHRS and CDR2 is YFSETQ. The CDR3 is 15 amino acids. The V end was cut by 4 bases, the J end by 2 bases, with 16 bases between. The CDR3 DNA follows: TGCGCCAGCAGCCTTACCGGGACCTCAACCTACGAGCAGTACTTC. Translating gives CASSLTGTSTYEQYF.